This T cell receptor (beta chain) was sequenced for a study of T-cell reconstitution after alpha-beta-depleted transplantation in children. Unique molecular identifiers featured in how the TCRbeta library was prepared. TCRdb used MiXCR to reprocess the PCR reads, holding one entry per CDR3 protein. The profile covers 500,000 or so distinct CDR3 sequences, with about 33% appearing a single time and 2.4% taken by the ten largest. This clonotype was detected only a few times. The V gene end was trimmed by 5 bases and the J gene end by 2 bases; junction bases not matched to a gene: 5. Per germline, CDR1 DFQATT and CDR2 SNEGSKA (reference sequence). This CDR3 is built from 14 residues.

The sequenced sample was PBMCs from the stem cell graft donor, obtained from the stem cell graft. This chain connects TRBV20-1 to TRBJ1-5, with 8 bases matching TRBD1. The origin of this receptor is a human donor who donated a stem cell graft to a child with aplastic anemia. The CDR3 loop reads CSAGRGQGNQPQHF. The CDR3 DNA reads as TGCAGTGCTGGGCGGGGACAGGGCAATCAGCCCCAGCATTTT.